One and the same sample provided the 32 T cell receptor beta chains below, sequenced in a study of cytomegalovirus exposure and HLA in healthy donors. The PCR had 60 Vbeta and 13 Jbeta primers. Here immunoSEQ multiplex PCR was the method, and the copy in TCRdb shows in-frame clones only, minus some. The table lists over 90,000 clones, around 77% of them singletons. Sequencing was done on a sample of PBMCs. Receptors were obtained from a male donor in good health and CMV-seropositive.

This chain links TRBV21-1 with TRBJ2-1; the table names TRBD2, a call not compared with the DNA. TRBV21-1 is termed a pseudogene. The CDR3 is 16 residues long. Here the CDR3 reads CASSRTSGTTYNEQFF. The CDR3 DNA reads TGTGCCAGCAGTCGGACTAGCGGGACCACCTACAATGAGCAGTTCTTC.

The CDR3 DNA is TGTGCCAGCAGTGAATCGGGACTAGCGGGAGTACTCTCCTACGAGCAGTACTTC. Amino acid sequence: CASSESGLAGVLSYEQYF. This sequence joins TRBV25-1 and TRBJ2-7, with 14 nucleotides matching TRBD2. Germline-derived CDR1 and CDR2 are MGHDK and SYGVNS. This CDR3 has 18 residues. V shed 1 base, J shed 0 bases, and the junction held 5 bases outside the gene matches.

The V and J genes are TRBV9 and TRBJ2-1, with a possible D match to TRBD2 (5 bases). Trimming cost V 0 bases and J 5 bases, with 6 bases left between them. Germline CDR1 and CDR2: SGDLS and YYNGEE. The CDR3 has 13 amino acids. CDR3: CASSVGGHNEQFF. The CDR3 bases are TGTGCCAGCAGCGTAGGAGGGCACAATGAGCAGTTCTTC.

The gene calls are TRBV11-3 and TRBJ2-1; 13 nucleotides align to TRBD2. The CDR3 has 16 amino acids. The V gene end was trimmed by 5 bases and the J gene end by 9 bases; junction bases not matched to a gene: 10. In germline, CDR1 is SGHNT, CDR2 YENEEA. The CDR3 region has the DNA TGTGCCAGCAGCCCGTCCGGGACTAGCGGGATGGGTGAGCAGTTCTTC. Its protein product is CASSPSGTSGMGEQFF. The variable domain in full, completed from reference TRBV11-3 and TRBJ2-1, reads EAGVVQSPRYKIIEKKQPVAFWCNPISGHNTLYWYLQNLGQGPELLIRYENEEAVDDSQLPKDRFSAERLKGVDSTLKIQPAELGDSAVYLCASSPSGTSGMGEQFFGPGTRLTVL.

The V call is TRBV5-1, the J call TRBJ2-1, with TRBD1 matching 7 bases. The CDR3 is 16 amino acids. The V gene's germline CDR1 is SGHRS and CDR2 YFSETQ. V was clipped by 3 bases and J by 0 bases; unmatched bases: 6. CDR3: CASSSQGDISYNEQFF. The CDR3 nucleotides are TGCGCCAGCAGCTCTCAGGGGGACATCTCCTACAATGAGCAGTTCTTC.

The rearrangement links TRBV7-2 to TRBJ2-5; 10 nucleotides agree with TRBD1. Unmatched junction bases numbered 14, after V lost 6 bases and J lost 4 bases. Germline V gene sequence: CDR1 SGHTA, CDR2 FQGNSA. The CDR3 is 17 amino acids. CDR3 DNA: TGTGCCAGCAGTTCTCGAGCCGGGACAGGGGAGGGAGAGACCCAGTACTTC. The encoded protein is CASSSRAGTGEGETQYF.

This clone was seen once. Written as DNA, the CDR3 is TGTGCCAGCAGCTTAGCGGGTAGCGGGAGGGCCAAGTCCTACGAGCAGTACTTC. Translated: CASSLAGSGRAKSYEQYF. The V call is TRBV7-2, the J call TRBJ2-7; 11 bases map to TRBD2. Germline values: CDR1 SGHTA, CDR2 FQGNSA. Losses at the gene ends were 0 bases for V and 1 base for J; bases not matched to a gene: 8. CDR3 length: 18 residues.

The J gene is TRBJ1-1, the V gene TRBV7-9; 7 bases align to TRBD1. From germline, CDR1 is SEHNR and CDR2 FQNEAQ (reference sequence). The trim removed 6 bases at V and 1 base at J, leaving 5 bases unmatched. This CDR3 has 14 amino acids. CDR3 DNA: TGTGCCAGCAGGAAGGGACAGTCGAACACTGAAGCTTTCTTT. Protein: CASRKGQSNTEAFF.

This clone was observed a handful of times. V and J are TRBV6-5 and TRBJ2-2; D may be TRBD2 (6 bases). CDR1 and CDR2 (germline): MNHEY, SVGAGI. This CDR3 is built from 14 residues. V lost 2 bases and J 7 bases, leaving 11 bases between the germline ends. The DNA of the CDR3 is TGTGCCAGCAGTTACCAGACTAGAGGCGGGGAGCTGTTTTTT. Its protein product is CASSYQTRGGELFF.

The CDR3 DNA is TGCGCCAGCAGCCAAGGAGGAACTAGCGGGAGGAATGAGCAGTTCTTC. It specifies CASSQGGTSGRNEQFF. The V and J genes are TRBV4-3 and TRBJ2-1; the match to TRBD2 covers 12 bases. This CDR3 spans 16 amino acids. The junction had 5 bases not matched to a gene; V was cut back by 1 base and J by 7 bases. Looked up from germline, CDR1 is LGHNA and CDR2 is YSLEER.

The chain is built from TRBV18 and TRBJ1-2; 9 nucleotides match TRBD1. The germline gives CDR1 KGHSH, CDR2 LQKENI. The ends lost 5 bases at V and 4 bases at J; junction bases unmatched: 5. This CDR3 comprises 14 residues. The DNA of the CDR3 is TGTGCCAGCTCAGCCGGACAGGGGCCCTATGGCTACACCTTC. This translates into CASSAGQGPYGYTF.

This sequence joins TRBV6-1 and TRBJ1-2; perhaps TRBD1 as D (5 bases). Looked up from germline, CDR1 is MNHNS and CDR2 is SASEGT. The CDR3 spans 13 residues. Trimming removed 6 bases from V and 5 bases from J, with 13 bases in between. The CDR3 reads CASRLSGGYGYTF. The CDR3 nucleotides are TGTGCCAGCAGACTTTCGGGGGGTTATGGCTACACCTTC.

The chain links TRBV7-2 to TRBJ2-7; D remains unclear. V dropped 1 base and J dropped 0 bases, with 13 bases sitting between them. This CDR3 region has 16 residues. CDR1 is SGHTA and CDR2 is FQGNSA in the germline V gene. CDR3 loop: CASSLGAGSSSYEQYF. The CDR3 DNA is TGTGCCAGCAGCTTAGGCGCTGGTTCGAGCTCCTACGAGCAGTACTTC.

This clone appeared a few times. This chain connects TRBV9 to TRBJ2-1, with D possibly being TRBD2 (6 bases). CDR3 size: 16 residues. Germline V gene lookup returns CDR1 SGDLS and CDR2 YYNGEE. The V and J ends lost 4 bases and 0 bases respectively, with 14 bases between them. This CDR3 is CASSPSGLRSYNEQFF. CDR3 coding DNA: TGTGCCAGCAGCCCATCGGGACTTCGCTCCTACAATGAGCAGTTCTTC.

The V call is TRBV19, the J call TRBJ1-1; D gene unclear. There are 15 residues in the CDR3. With 5 bases removed from V and 6 bases from J, the gap between germline ends came to 19 bases. Germline CDR1 and CDR2: LNHDA and SQIVND (reference sequence). The CDR3 loop is CASSRKGVVVAEAFF. The CDR3 nucleotides are TGTGCCAGTAGTCGAAAGGGAGTCGTTGTCGCTGAAGCTTTCTTT.

This clone was seen only once. This chain connects TRBV7-3 to TRBJ1-1; 9 nucleotides agree with TRBD1. This CDR3 is 13 amino acids long. Per germline, CDR1 SGHTA and CDR2 FQGTGA. The J segment lost 5 bases and the V segment lost 4 bases, leaving 2 bases of the junction unmatched. DNA for the CDR3: TGTGCCAGCAGCTCGGACAGGGGTACTGAAGCTTTCTTT. It is translated as CASSSDRGTEAFF.

The chain has TRBV28 and TRBJ2-2; D is undetermined. The germline V gene encodes CDR1 MDHEN and CDR2 SYDVKM. The CDR3 covers 12 residues. Trimming left V 5 bases short and J 2 bases short, with 3 bases between. As DNA, the CDR3 is TGTGCCAGCAGTCCAAACACCGGGGAGCTGTTTTTT. This sequence encodes CASSPNTGELFF.

This clone has just a few counts. The chain couples TRBV19 to TRBJ2-2; 13 bases agree with TRBD2. Germline V gene sequence: CDR1 LNHDA, CDR2 SQIVND (reference sequence). This CDR3 has 16 residues. V lost 2 bases to trimming and J lost 11 bases; unmatched junction nucleotides: 8. The CDR3 sequence: CASSIRLAGGRYELFF. CDR3 coding DNA: TGTGCCAGTAGTATAAGACTAGCGGGAGGACGGTACGAGCTGTTTTTT.

As concerns this clone: One junction end disagrees with the germline gene, perhaps due to a read error. The chain combines TRBV7-9 with TRBJ1-2; 10 bases are a match to TRBD1. The CDR3 sequence is 19 residues long. Germline CDR1 SEHNR, CDR2 FQNEAQ (reference sequence). In DNA, the CDR3 is TGTTCCAGCAGCCCGAAAGAATCCGGGACAGGGGCTCTTTTTTATGGCTACATCTTC. It encodes CSSSPKESGTGALFYGYIF.

The chain couples TRBV9 to TRBJ2-7; a weak D match, TRBD1 (5 bases). Germline V gives CDR1 SGDLS, CDR2 YYNGEE. V was trimmed by 3 bases and J by 2 bases, leaving 12 bases between them. This CDR3 is built from 14 residues. In DNA form, the CDR3 reads TGTGCCAGCAGCGCTACAGGTAATACCTACGAGCAGTACTTC. Amino acids: CASSATGNTYEQYF.

This chain links TRBV6-5 with TRBJ1-1, with D perhaps TRBD1 (6 bases). V lost 6 bases to trimming and J lost 5 bases, with 19 bases between them. The CDR3 consists of 15 residues. Germline lookup yields CDR1 MNHEY and CDR2 SVGAGI. Here the CDR3 reads CASSPGAGEMTEAFF. As DNA, the CDR3 is TGTGCCAGCAGCCCAGGCGCAGGGGAGATGACTGAAGCTTTCTTT.

The chain employs TRBV9 and TRBJ2-1; 7 nucleotides agree with TRBD2. V was pared by 3 bases and J by 6 bases, with 12 bases of the junction left unmatched. The CDR3 has 16 residues. CDR1 and CDR2 from the germline V gene are SGDLS and YYNGEE. The CDR3, as DNA: TGTGCCAGCAGCGGCCCCAAAGGCGGGAGACCCAATGAGCAGTTCTTC. Translated: CASSGPKGGRPNEQFF.

The chain couples TRBV6-6 to TRBJ1-2; D uncertain. V was clipped by 5 bases and J by 8 bases, with 15 bases between them. This CDR3 is built from 13 residues. In germline, CDR1 is MNHNY, CDR2 SVGAGI (reference sequence). CDR3 protein: CASSPSLIEGYTF. The CDR3 DNA sequence: TGTGCCAGCAGTCCTAGTCTGATCGAAGGCTACACCTTC.

The chain is built from TRBV7-9 and TRBJ2-5; 12 bases agree with TRBD2. CDR1 is SEHNR and CDR2 is FQNEAQ in the germline V gene (reference sequence). The CDR3 covers 17 residues. The V and J ends lost 5 bases and 2 bases, in that order; junction bases with no gene match: 9. CDR3 nucleotides: TGTGCCAGCAGCCGCTACCTAGCGGGAGGGCGACAAGAGACCCAGTACTTC. Protein: CASSRYLAGGRQETQYF.

The chain combines TRBV7-9 with TRBJ2-5; D unclear. V lost 5 bases, J lost 5 bases, and 12 bases lay in between. The CDR3 contains 13 residues. Per the germline V gene, CDR1 is SEHNR and CDR2 is FQNEAQ (reference sequence). This CDR3 reads CASSRNPGETQYF. In nucleotides, the CDR3 is TGTGCCAGCAGCCGTAATCCCGGGGAGACCCAGTACTTC.

This clone came up a few times. The chain employs TRBV7-2 and TRBJ2-7, with 9 positions matching TRBD1. CDR1 and CDR2 (germline): SGHTA, FQGNSA. The CDR3 runs to 15 residues. Losses at the gene ends were 4 bases for V and 3 bases for J; bases not matched to a gene: 7. CDR3 nucleotide sequence: TGTGCCAGCAGCTCTCCCGGGACAGGGAACTACGAGCAGTACTTC. Translated, it gives CASSSPGTGNYEQYF.

The chain combines TRBV6-1 with TRBJ2-1, with 10 bases aligning to TRBD2. CDR3 length equals 16 residues. Germline V lookup: CDR1 MNHNS, CDR2 SASEGT. Unmatched junction bases numbered 10, after V lost 3 bases and J lost 8 bases. CDR3 DNA: TGTGCCAGCAGTGAGTCTAGCGGGAGAAGGGTGGATGAGCAGTTCTTC. This encodes CASSESSGRRVDEQFF.

The genes are TRBV5-3 and TRBJ2-2; TRBD2 matches 9 bases. TRBV5-3 is identified as an open reading frame with a role that is uncertain. This CDR3 is 16 amino acids long. The J segment lost 5 bases and the V segment lost 4 bases, leaving 9 bases of the junction unmatched. CDR3: CARSPKCSGSTGELFF. CDR3 sequence (DNA): TGTGCCAGAAGCCCCAAGTGTAGCGGGAGTACCGGGGAGCTGTTTTTT.

The chain couples TRBV7-2 to TRBJ2-5, with 10 bases lining up with TRBD2. The CDR3 is made up of 15 amino acids. CDR1 is SGHTA and CDR2 is FQGNSA in the germline V gene. Losses at the gene ends were 3 bases for V and 7 bases for J; bases not matched to a gene: 8. CDR3 residues: CASSFSAGGPGTQYF. CDR3 nucleotides: TGTGCCAGCAGCTTCTCAGCGGGAGGGCCAGGGACCCAGTACTTC.

The chain uses TRBV7-3 and TRBJ2-5, with TRBD2 matching 7 bases. The J call may not be correct, given that the DNA end is closer to TRBJ2-7. The CDR3 runs to 14 residues. Germline values: CDR1 SGHTA, CDR2 FQGTGA. The CDR3 DNA follows: TGTGCCAGCAGCCCCACTAGCGTCTCCTACGAGCAGTACTTC. Translation: CASSPTSVSYEQYF.

V and J are TRBV7-2 and TRBJ2-7; no reliable D call. The germline V gene encodes CDR1 SGHTA and CDR2 FQGNSA. V gave up 5 bases and J gave up 7 bases, with 18 bases separating them. The CDR3 extends over 14 amino acids. In nucleotides, the CDR3 is TGTGCCAGCAGCCCGATGGTGGCCACAGAAGAGCAGTACTTC. Translation gives CASSPMVATEEQYF. Drawing the rest from reference TRBV7-2 and TRBJ2-7, the complete variable domain is GAGVSQSPSNKVTEKGKDVELRCDPISGHTALYWYRQSLGQGLEFLIYFQGNSAPDKSGLPSDRFSAERTGGSVSTLTIQRTQQEDSAVYLCASSPMVATEEQYFGPGTRLTVT.

The chain recombines TRBV5-4 with TRBJ2-1; D gene ambiguous. The germline V and J ends were trimmed by 0 bases and 7 bases, with 8 bases remaining between them. In germline, CDR1 is SGHNT, CDR2 YYREEE (reference sequence). The CDR3 spans 13 residues. The CDR3: CASSLVSENEQFF. As DNA, the CDR3 is TGTGCCAGCAGCTTGGTTTCTGAGAATGAGCAGTTCTTC.